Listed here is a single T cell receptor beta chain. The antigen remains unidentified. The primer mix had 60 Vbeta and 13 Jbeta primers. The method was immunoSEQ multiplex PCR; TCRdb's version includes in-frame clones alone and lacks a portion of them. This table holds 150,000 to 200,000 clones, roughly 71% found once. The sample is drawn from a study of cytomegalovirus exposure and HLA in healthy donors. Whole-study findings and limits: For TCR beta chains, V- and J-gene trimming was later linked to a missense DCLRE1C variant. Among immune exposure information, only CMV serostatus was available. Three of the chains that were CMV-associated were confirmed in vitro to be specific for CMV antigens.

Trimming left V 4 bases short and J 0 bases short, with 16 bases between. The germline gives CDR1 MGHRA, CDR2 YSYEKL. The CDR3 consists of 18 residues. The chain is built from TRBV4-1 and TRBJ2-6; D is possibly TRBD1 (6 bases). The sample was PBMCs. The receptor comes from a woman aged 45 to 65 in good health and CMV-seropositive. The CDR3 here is CASSPLRTGSSGANVLTF. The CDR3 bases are TGCGCCAGCAGCCCCCTTCGCACAGGGAGCTCTGGGGCCAACGTCCTGACTTTC.